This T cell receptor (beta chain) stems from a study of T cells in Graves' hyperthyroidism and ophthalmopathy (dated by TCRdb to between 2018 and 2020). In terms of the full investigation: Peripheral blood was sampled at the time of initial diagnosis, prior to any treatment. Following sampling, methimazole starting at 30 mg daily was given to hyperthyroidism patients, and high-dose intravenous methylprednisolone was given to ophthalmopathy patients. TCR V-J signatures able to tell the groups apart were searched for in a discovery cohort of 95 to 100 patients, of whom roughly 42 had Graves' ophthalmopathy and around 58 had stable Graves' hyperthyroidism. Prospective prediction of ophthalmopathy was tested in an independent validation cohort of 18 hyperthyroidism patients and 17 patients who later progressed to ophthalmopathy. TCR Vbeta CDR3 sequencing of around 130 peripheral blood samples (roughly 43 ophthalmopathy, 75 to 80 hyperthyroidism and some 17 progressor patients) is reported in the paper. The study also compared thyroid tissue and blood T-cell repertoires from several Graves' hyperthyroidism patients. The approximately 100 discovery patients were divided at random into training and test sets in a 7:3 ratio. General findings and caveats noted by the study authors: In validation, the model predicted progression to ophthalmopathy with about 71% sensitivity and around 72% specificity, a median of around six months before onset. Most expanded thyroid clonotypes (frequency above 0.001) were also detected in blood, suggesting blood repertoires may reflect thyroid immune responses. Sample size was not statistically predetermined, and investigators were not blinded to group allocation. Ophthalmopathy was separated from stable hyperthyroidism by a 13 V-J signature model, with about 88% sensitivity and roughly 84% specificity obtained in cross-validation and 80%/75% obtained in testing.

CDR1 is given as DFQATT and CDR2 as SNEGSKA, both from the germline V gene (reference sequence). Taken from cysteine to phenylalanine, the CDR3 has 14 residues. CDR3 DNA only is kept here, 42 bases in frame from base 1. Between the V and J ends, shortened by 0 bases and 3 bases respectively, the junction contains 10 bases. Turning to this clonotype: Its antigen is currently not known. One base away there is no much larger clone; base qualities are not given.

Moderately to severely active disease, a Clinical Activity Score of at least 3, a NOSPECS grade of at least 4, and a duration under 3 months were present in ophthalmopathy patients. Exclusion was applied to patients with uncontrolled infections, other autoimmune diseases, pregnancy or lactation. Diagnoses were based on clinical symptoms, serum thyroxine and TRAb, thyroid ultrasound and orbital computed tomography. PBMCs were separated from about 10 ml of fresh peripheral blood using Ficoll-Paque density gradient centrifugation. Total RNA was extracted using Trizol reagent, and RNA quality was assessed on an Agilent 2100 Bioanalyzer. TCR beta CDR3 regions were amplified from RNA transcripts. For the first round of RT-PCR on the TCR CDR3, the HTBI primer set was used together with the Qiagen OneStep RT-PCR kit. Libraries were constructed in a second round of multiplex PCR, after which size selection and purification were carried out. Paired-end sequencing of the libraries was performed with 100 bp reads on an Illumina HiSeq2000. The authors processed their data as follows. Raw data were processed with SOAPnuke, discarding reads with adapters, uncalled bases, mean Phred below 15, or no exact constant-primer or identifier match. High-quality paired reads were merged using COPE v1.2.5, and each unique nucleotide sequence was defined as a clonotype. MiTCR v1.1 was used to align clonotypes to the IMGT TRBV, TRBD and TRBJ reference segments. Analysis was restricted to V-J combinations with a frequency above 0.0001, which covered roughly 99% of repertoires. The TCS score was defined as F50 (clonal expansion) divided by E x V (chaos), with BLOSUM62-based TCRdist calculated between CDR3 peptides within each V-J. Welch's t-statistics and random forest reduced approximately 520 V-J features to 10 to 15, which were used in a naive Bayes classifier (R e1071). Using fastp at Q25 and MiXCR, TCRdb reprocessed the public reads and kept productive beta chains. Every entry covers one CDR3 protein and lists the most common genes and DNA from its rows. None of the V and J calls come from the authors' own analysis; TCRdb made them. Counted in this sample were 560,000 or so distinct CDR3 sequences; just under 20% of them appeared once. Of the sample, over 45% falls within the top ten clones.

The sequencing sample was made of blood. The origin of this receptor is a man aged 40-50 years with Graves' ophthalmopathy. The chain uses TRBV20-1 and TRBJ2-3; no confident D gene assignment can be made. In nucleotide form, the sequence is TGCAGTGCTAGAGATCAACTGAGGACAGATACGCAGTATTTT. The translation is CSARDQLRTDTQYF.